The clone carrying this T cell receptor (beta chain) has just a few counts. The CDR3 is 13 amino acids. Germline V gene data show CDR1 as MGHRA and CDR2 as YSYEKL. V was pared by 3 bases and J by 6 bases, with 1 base of the junction left unmatched. This specimen belongs to a study of cytomegalovirus exposure and HLA in healthy donors. Amplification used 60 Vbeta primers and 13 Jbeta primers. In the source study's methods: As a later analysis found, there were 70 million to 90 million unique TCR beta chains, of which roughly 11 million were shared. Here immunoSEQ multiplex PCR was the method, and the copy in TCRdb shows in-frame clones only, minus some. D and trimming come from the DNA, and the V and J calls and clone size come from that table. The sample contains roughly 200,000 clones, approximately 80% of which appear only once.

This chain connects TRBV4-1 to TRBJ1-3; 8 bases map to TRBD1. The clonotype was recovered from a woman aged 18-29 years in good health and CMV-seronegative. Sequencing used PBMCs. Written as DNA, the CDR3 is TGCGCCAGCAGCCACAGGGGGCTAAACACCATATATTTT. This codes for CASSHRGLNTIYF.